Listed below are T cell receptor beta chains from one sample, sequenced in a study of CD8 T cells in ankylosing spondylitis. TCRdb re-called the 5' RACE reads through MiXCR, storing one row per CDR3 protein. The sample has 200,000 to 300,000 distinct CDR3 sequences, about 10% seen once. Sample: blood, either unsorted or a sorted T cell fraction (not recorded which). The receptor set was obtained from a male donor with ankylosing spondylitis or in good health (not recorded which). The CDR3 runs from the conserved cysteine through the conserved F or W. D genes are given only for firm matches. Only some rows state a clone size, as once, few, many or a class for expanded clones.

cdr3_aa	cdr3_nt	v_call	clone_size	cdr3_length	d_call	j_call
CASSSPGQGSSGANVLTF	TGCGCCAGCAGCTCTCCGGGACAGGGTTCCTCTGGGGCCAACGTCCTGACTTTC	TRBV5-1	many	18	TRBD1	TRBJ2-6
CASSQDLRASESGYTF	TGTGCCAGCAGCCAAGATCTTCGGGCATCGGAAAGTGGCTACACCTTC	TRBV4-2	-	16	-	TRBJ1-2
CASSQESSGTNEQFF	TGTGCCAGCAGCCAAGAGTCTAGCGGTACCAATGAGCAGTTCTTC	TRBV4-2	many	15	TRBD2	TRBJ2-1
CASSQPGGARGYTF	TGCGCCAGCAGCCAGCCCGGGGGGGCGAGAGGCTACACCTTC	TRBV5-1	many	14	-	TRBJ1-2
CATDRGGDTQYF	TGTGCCACCGACCGGGGGGGAGATACGCAGTATTTT	TRBV12-3/TRBV12-4	many	12	TRBD2	TRBJ2-3
CASSSPGTGYEAFF	TGTGCCAGCAGCTCCCCAGGTACAGGGTATGAAGCTTTCTTT	TRBV7-2	few	14	-	TRBJ1-1
CASSSIRASGRGNEQFF	TGTGCCAGCAGCTCAATCAGGGCTTCCGGGAGGGGCAATGAGCAGTTCTTC	TRBV5-6	many	17	TRBD2	TRBJ2-1
CSAGLAGATDTQYF	TGCAGTGCCGGATTAGCGGGAGCTACAGATACGCAGTATTTT	TRBV20-1	many	14	TRBD2	TRBJ2-3
CASSQVGANQPQHF	TGTGCCAGCAGCCAAGTTGGGGCGAATCAGCCCCAGCATTTT	TRBV4-2	many	14	-	TRBJ1-5
CASGNRVSGANVLTF	TGTGCCAGCGGGAACAGGGTCTCTGGGGCCAACGTCCTGACTTTC	TRBV12-3/TRBV12-4	few	15	-	TRBJ2-6
CASTSPRGGINEQYF	TGTGCCAGCACCTCACCCCGAGGGGGAATCAACGAGCAGTACTTC	TRBV25-1	many	15	-	TRBJ2-7
CASSTFGDRGTGELFF	TGTGCCAGCAGTACCTTTGGAGACAGGGGGACCGGGGAGCTGTTTTTT	TRBV7-9	-	16	TRBD1	TRBJ2-2
CASSQGLPGNTIYF	TGTGCCAGCAGCCAGGGTCTCCCTGGAAACACCATATATTTT	TRBV4-2	-	14	-	TRBJ1-3
CASSLWGGSLVYGYTF	TGTGCCAGCAGCTTATGGGGCGGGTCCCTAGTCTATGGCTACACCTTC	TRBV7-2	few	16	-	TRBJ1-2
CASRTTSGGYEQYF	TGTGCCAGCAGAACTACTAGCGGGGGATACGAGCAGTACTTC	TRBV12-3/TRBV12-4	-	14	TRBD2	TRBJ2-7
CASSWGGQNTEAFF	TGCGCCAGCAGCTGGGGGGGCCAGAACACTGAAGCTTTCTTT	TRBV5-1	many	14	-	TRBJ1-1
CASSLRPGQGAGDTQYF	TGTGCCAGCAGCTTACGACCGGGACAGGGGGCTGGAGATACGCAGTATTTT	TRBV7-9	few	17	TRBD1	TRBJ2-3
CSVETADRTNTEAFF	TGCAGCGTTGAGACGGCTGACAGAACAAACACTGAAGCTTTCTTT	TRBV29-1	-	15	-	TRBJ1-1
CASSELGGGKQYF	TGCGCCAGCAGTGAGCTTGGCGGGGGGAAACAGTATTTT	TRBV10-2	-	13	TRBD2	TRBJ2-3
CASSPWTGVGTGELFF	TGTGCCAGCAGCCCTTGGACAGGGGTCGGCACCGGGGAGCTGTTTTTT	TRBV6-2/TRBV6-3	many	16	TRBD1	TRBJ2-2
CASSFRARSNEKLFF	TGTGCCAGCAGTTTCCGCGCCAGATCTAATGAAAAACTGTTTTTT	TRBV12-3/TRBV12-4	-	15	-	TRBJ1-4
CASSFSANSPLHF	TGTGCCAGCAGCTTCAGCGCAAATTCACCCCTCCACTTT	TRBV7-9	many	13	-	TRBJ1-6
CASSLPAGDGYTDTQYF	TGCGCCAGCAGCCTTCCTGCGGGGGACGGGTACACAGATACGCAGTATTTT	TRBV5-1	many	17	TRBD2	TRBJ2-3
CAISDVSGSYEQYF	TGTGCCATCAGTGACGTTTCGGGGTCCTACGAGCAGTACTTC	TRBV10-3	-	14	-	TRBJ2-7
CASSQVLVSYNEQFF	TGCGCCAGCAGCCAAGTGCTAGTCTCCTACAATGAGCAGTTCTTC	TRBV4-1	many	15	-	TRBJ2-1
CAWSPGTDYSYEQYF	TGTGCCTGGTCGCCTGGGACAGATTACTCCTACGAGCAGTACTTC	TRBV30	many	15	TRBD1	TRBJ2-7
CASTSLTEAFF	TGTGCCAGCACCTCGCTGACTGAAGCTTTCTTT	TRBV27	many	11	-	TRBJ1-1
CASSQRRLESALGTQYF	TGTGCCAGCAGCCAAAGGAGACTAGAGAGCGCTTTGGGTACGCAGTATTTT	TRBV3-1	few	17	-	TRBJ2-3
CASSLSRVYEQYF	TGTGCCAGCAGCCTATCTCGGGTATACGAGCAGTACTTC	TRBV7-9	few	13	-	TRBJ2-7
CSAITGSSYNEQFF	TGCAGTGCCATAACAGGGAGCTCCTACAATGAGCAGTTCTTC	TRBV20-1	-	14	-	TRBJ2-1
CSADGAGTGELFF	TGCAGCGCTGACGGGGCGGGCACCGGGGAGCTGTTTTTT	TRBV29-1	many	13	-	TRBJ2-2
CASRPTPGRETQYF	TGTGCCAGCAGACCGACACCGGGAAGAGAGACCCAGTACTTC	TRBV3-1	-	14	-	TRBJ2-5